The rows below give T cell receptor beta chains drawn from one sample of a study of T cells in Graves' hyperthyroidism and ophthalmopathy. TCRdb recomputed calls from the multiplex PCR reads with MiXCR, one row per CDR3 protein. The data contain around 800,000 distinct CDR3 sequences, 38% of them seen just once; the ten biggest clones take up more than 7%. The sample comprised blood. These receptors originate from a man aged 18 to 29 with Graves' hyperthyroidism. CDR3s include the opening cysteine and the closing phenylalanine or tryptophan. Fields, in order: clone size, J gene, D gene, V gene, CDR3 protein, CDR3 DNA. A D gene is named only where the DNA matches it firmly. Not every row has a clone size; where given, it reads once, few, many or a size class.

NA | TRBJ2-2 | NA | TRBV5-4 | CASSQAEHTGELFF | TGTGCCAGCAGCCAAGCAGAGCACACCGGGGAGCTGTTTTTT
many | TRBJ2-2 | NA | TRBV29-1 | CSVARGMAGELFF | TGCAGCGTTGCCAGGGGCATGGCCGGGGAGCTGTTTTTT
few | TRBJ1-6 | NA | TRBV2 | CASSSASSYNSPLHF | TGTGCCAGCAGTTCCGCGAGCTCCTATAATTCACCCCTCCACTTT
many | TRBJ1-1 | NA | TRBV29-1 | CSVKDVGF | TGCAGCGTCAAGGATGTTGGCTTT
NA | TRBJ2-7 | NA | TRBV9 | CASSVNRDNSYEQYF | TGTGCCAGCAGCGTGAACCGGGACAACTCCTACGAGCAGTACTTC
NA | TRBJ1-3 | NA | TRBV6-5 | CACGRGSGNTIYF | TGTGCCTGCGGACGGGGCTCTGGAAACACCATATATTTT
NA | TRBJ1-6 | NA | TRBV2 | CASSEARGPNSPLHF | TGTGCCAGCAGTGAAGCACGAGGGCCGAATTCACCCCTCCACTTT
many | TRBJ1-1 | TRBD1 | TRBV20-1 | CSAHTPRGQGHTEAFF | TGCAGTGCCCACACACCGCGGGGACAGGGGCACACTGAAGCTTTCTTT
NA | TRBJ1-3 | TRBD1 | TRBV7-9 | CASSVGTGGSGNTIYF | TGTGCCAGCAGCGTCGGGACAGGGGGCTCTGGAAACACCATATATTTT
many | TRBJ2-6 | NA | TRBV19 | CASSYSSGANVLTF | TGTGCCAGTAGTTACAGCTCTGGGGCCAACGTCCTGACTTTC
NA | TRBJ1-2 | TRBD1 | TRBV6-5 | CASRDRANIYGYTF | TGTGCCAGCAGGGACAGGGCAAACATCTATGGCTACACCTTC
many | TRBJ1-5 | TRBD1 | TRBV20-1 | CSASGTGAHQPQHF | TGCAGTGCTAGTGGGACAGGGGCCCATCAGCCCCAGCATTTT
few | TRBJ1-5 | NA | TRBV20-1 | CSAGRNNQPQHF | TGCAGTGCTGGGCGGAATAATCAGCCCCAGCATTTT
once | TRBJ1-3 | NA | TRBV12-3/TRBV12-4 | CASSSPGPLSGNTIYF | TGTGCCAGCAGTTCCCCTGGGCCCCTCTCTGGAAACACCATATATTTT
NA | TRBJ2-6 | NA | TRBV6-5 | CASSRLASSGANVLTF | TGTGCCAGCTCGAGGCTAGCGAGCTCTGGGGCCAACGTCCTGACTTTC
NA | TRBJ1-1 | NA | TRBV12-3/TRBV12-4 | CASSFPDSPRWTEAFF | TGTGCCAGCAGTTTCCCGGACAGCCCGAGATGGACTGAAGCTTTCTTT
many | TRBJ2-6 | NA | TRBV19 | CASSGWESGANVLTF | TGTGCCAGTAGTGGTTGGGAGTCCGGGGCCAACGTCCTGACTTTC
NA | TRBJ2-7 | NA | TRBV5-1 | CASSLELETYEQYF | TGCGCCAGCAGCTTGGAGTTAGAAACCTACGAGCAGTACTTC
few | TRBJ1-1 | TRBD1 | TRBV7-9 | CASSQTQGAGTEAFF | TGTGCCAGCAGCCAGACCCAGGGGGCCGGAACTGAAGCTTTCTTT
NA | TRBJ1-4 | NA | TRBV9 | CASSPRDNVWEKLFF | TGTGCCAGCAGCCCTCGGGACAACGTTTGGGAAAAACTGTTTTTT
many | TRBJ1-1 | TRBD1 | TRBV7-8 | CASSAHHRGNTEAFF | TGTGCCAGCAGCGCCCACCACAGGGGGAACACTGAAGCTTTCTTT
NA | TRBJ2-2 | TRBD2 | TRBV7-9 | CASSDSGTTPSNTGELFF | TGTGCCAGCAGCGATTCCGGGACTACCCCTTCGAACACCGGGGAGCTGTTTTTT
few | TRBJ2-7 | NA | TRBV6-6 | CASSAAGPPYEQYF | TGTGCCAGCAGTGCCGCGGGGCCTCCCTACGAGCAGTACTTC
once | TRBJ1-1 | NA | TRBV11-2 | CASSSWGAMNTEAFF | TGTGCCAGCAGCTCGTGGGGTGCGATGAACACTGAAGCTTTCTTT
NA | TRBJ2-7 | NA | TRBV7-6 | CASRAGLVEQYF | TGTGCCAGCAGGGCCGGTCTAGTCGAGCAGTACTTC
few | TRBJ2-7 | TRBD1 | TRBV24-1 | CASSPPGQGRYEQYF | TGTGCCAGCAGTCCCCCAGGACAGGGACGGTACGAGCAGTACTTC
NA | TRBJ2-7 | TRBD2 | TRBV7-2 | CASSLAVPSGGDEQYF | TGTGCCAGCAGCTTAGCGGTCCCTAGCGGAGGGGACGAGCAGTACTTC
few | TRBJ2-7 | TRBD1 | TRBV15 | CATSRDLGTGSSYEQYF | TGTGCCACCAGCAGAGATCTTGGGACAGGGAGCTCCTACGAGCAGTACTTC
few | TRBJ1-3 | NA | TRBV6-5 | CASSAESGNTIYF | TGTGCCAGCAGCGCTGAAAGTGGAAACACCATATATTTT
NA | TRBJ2-2 | NA | TRBV5-1 | CASSLVVPGELFF | TGCGCCAGCAGCTTGGTGGTTCCCGGGGAGCTGTTTTTT
NA | TRBJ1-3 | NA | TRBV6-5 | CASSYSSRDTIYF | TGTGCCAGCAGTTACTCCTCCCGGGACACCATATATTTT
NA | TRBJ2-5 | NA | TRBV15 | CATSRELDLPLWGYTFGSGTQYF | NA
many | TRBJ2-5 | NA | TRBV7-3 | CASSTGHQETQYF | TGTGCCAGCAGCACAGGACACCAAGAGACCCAGTACTTC
NA | TRBJ1-5 | TRBD1 | TRBV7-2 | CASSEDRGVRLQHF | TGTGCCAGCAGCGAAGACAGGGGGGTTCGATTACAGCATTTT
NA | TRBJ2-7 | NA | TRBV7-2 | CASRLGSKYEQYF | TGTGCCAGCAGACTCGGGTCCAAATACGAGCAGTACTTC
many | TRBJ2-2 | NA | TRBV19 | CASSIKGTGELFF | TGTGCCAGTAGTATTAAAGGGACCGGGGAGCTGTTTTTT
few | TRBJ2-5 | NA | TRBV20-1 | CSARDVKTQYF | TGCAGTGCTAGAGATGTTAAGACCCAGTACTTC
NA | TRBJ1-1 | NA | TRBV10-3 | CASSEVYSTDEAFF | TGTGCCAGCAGTGAAGTATACTCTACCGATGAAGCTTTCTTT
many | TRBJ1-1 | NA | TRBV19 | CASGYTEGTEAFF | TGTGCCAGTGGGTACACCGAAGGCACTGAAGCTTTCTTT
NA | TRBJ2-7 | NA | TRBV10-3 | CAIRRENRDYEQYF | TGTGCCATCAGAAGGGAGAACCGGGATTACGAGCAGTACTTC
NA | TRBJ2-7 | TRBD2 | TRBV7-7 | CASSVVAGGNYEQYF | TGTGCTAGCAGCGTCGTAGCGGGAGGGAACTACGAGCAGTACTTC
few | TRBJ2-7 | TRBD1 | TRBV5-1 | CASSFGTGWNEQYF | TGCGCCAGCAGCTTCGGGACAGGGTGGAACGAGCAGTACTTC
NA | TRBJ2-7 | NA | TRBV4-2 | CASSQGTESYEQYF | TGTGCCAGCAGCCAAGGGACTGAGTCCTACGAGCAGTACTTC
NA | TRBJ1-1 | NA | TRBV4-1 | CASSPIGDTEAFF | TGCGCCAGCAGCCCTATCGGGGACACTGAAGCTTTCTTT
many | TRBJ1-5 | NA | TRBV10-3 | CAISAGDSNQPQHF | TGTGCCATCAGTGCAGGGGACAGCAATCAGCCCCAGCATTTT
few | TRBJ2-3 | TRBD2 | TRBV10-3 | CAISESSGANTQYF | TGTGCCATCAGTGAGTCAAGCGGGGCAAATACGCAGTATTTT
many | TRBJ2-7 | TRBD1 | TRBV29-1 | CSVELDRVYEQYF | TGCAGCGTTGAACTAGACAGGGTCTACGAGCAGTACTTC
many | TRBJ2-7 | TRBD2 | TRBV5-1 | CASSSGLASDYEQYF | TGCGCCAGCAGCTCGGGACTAGCGAGCGACTACGAGCAGTACTTC
many | TRBJ1-6 | NA | TRBV5-1 | CASSLAGKGGTPLHF | TGCGCCAGCAGCTTGGCCGGTAAGGGAGGGACACCCCTCCACTTT
NA | TRBJ2-5 | NA | TRBV7-8 | CASSHPAETQYF | TGTGCCAGCAGCCACCCGGCAGAGACCCAGTACTTC